This T cell receptor beta chain derives from a study of T cell responses to AZD1222 COVID-19 vaccine. Germline V gene lookup returns CDR1 SGHAT and CDR2 FQNNGV. The V segment lost 4 bases and the J segment 1 base; nucleotides outside the gene matches: 2. The CDR3 consists of 15 residues. Of note for this clone: Its target is not known.

Study-level results: Once two AZD1222 doses were given, Spike-specific TCR breadth and depth went up.

Generated by immunoSEQ multiplex PCR, the TCRdb table keeps only in-frame clones and is missing some. This sample has around 160,000 clones, with about 91% found just once. Sample: peripheral blood, taken 28 days after the second AZD1222 dose. The chain uses TRBV11-2 and TRBJ2-3, with 10 bases identical to TRBD2. This TCR derives from an adult who received the AZD1222 COVID-19 vaccine. Here the CDR3 DNA reads TGTGCCAGCAGCTCCGGGACTAGCGGCACAGATACGCAGTATTTT. Protein sequence: CASSSGTSGTDTQYF.